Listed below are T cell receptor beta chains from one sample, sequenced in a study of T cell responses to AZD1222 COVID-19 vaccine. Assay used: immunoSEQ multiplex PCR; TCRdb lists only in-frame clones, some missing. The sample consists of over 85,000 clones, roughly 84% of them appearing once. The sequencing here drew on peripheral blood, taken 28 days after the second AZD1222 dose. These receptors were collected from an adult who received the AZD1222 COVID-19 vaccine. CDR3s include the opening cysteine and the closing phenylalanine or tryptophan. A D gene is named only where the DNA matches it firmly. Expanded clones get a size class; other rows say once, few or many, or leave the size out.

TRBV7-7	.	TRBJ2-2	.	TGTGCCAGCAGCTTATCTGGTGACACCGGGGAGCTGTTTTTT	CASSLSGDTGELFF
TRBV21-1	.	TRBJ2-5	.	TGTGCCAGCCGCAGGGGGACACAAGAGACCCAGTACTTC	CASRRGTQETQYF
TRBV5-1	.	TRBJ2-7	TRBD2	TGCGCCAGCAGCTCGACTAGCGGGGGTCTCTACGAGCAGTACTTC	CASSSTSGGLYEQYF
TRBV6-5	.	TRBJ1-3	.	TGTGCCAGCAGACCTCGGGTAGGGGCTGGAAACACCATATATTTT	CASRPRVGAGNTIYF
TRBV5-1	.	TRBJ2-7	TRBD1	TGCGCCAGCAGCTTCTTACAGGGGGATATCTACGAGCAGTACTTC	CASSFLQGDIYEQYF
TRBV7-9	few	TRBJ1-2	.	TGTGCCAGCAGCTTAGAAGACTTCGGCTACACCTTC	CASSLEDFGYTF
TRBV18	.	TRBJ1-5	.	TGTGCCAGCTCACCAGGGTTGGGTCAGCCCCAGCATTTT	CASSPGLGQPQHF
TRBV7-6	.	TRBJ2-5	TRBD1	TGTGCCAGCAGCCGAGGACAGGGGAGTGGAGAGACCCAGTACTTC	CASSRGQGSGETQYF
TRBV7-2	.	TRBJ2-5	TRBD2	TGTGCCAGCGCGGTCCGGGCGGGAGAGGCAGAGACCCAGTACTTC	CASAVRAGEAETQYF
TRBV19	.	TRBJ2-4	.	TGTGCCAGTAGTAATGAAGTCAAGGGTGTTCAGTACTTC	CASSNEVKGVQYF
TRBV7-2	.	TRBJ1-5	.	TGTGCCAGCAGCTTAGTTGGCACCTCCAATCAGCCCCAGCATTTT	CASSLVGTSNQPQHF
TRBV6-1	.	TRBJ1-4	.	TGTGCCAGCAGTGAAGACTATCTGGCGACAACTAATGAAAAACTGTTTTTT	CASSEDYLATTNEKLFF
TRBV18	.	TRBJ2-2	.	TGTGCCAGCTCACCGACCTCGGGGGCCGACACCGGGGAGCTGTTTTTT	CASSPTSGADTGELFF
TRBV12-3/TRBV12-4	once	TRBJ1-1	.	TGTGCCAGCAGTGAGGTTGCGGCGAAAGCTTTCTTT	CASSEVAAKAFF
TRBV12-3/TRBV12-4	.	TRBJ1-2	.	TGTGCCAGCAGTCCAGGGACATCTGGCTACACCTTC	CASSPGTSGYTF
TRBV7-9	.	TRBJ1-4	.	TGTGCCAGCAGTTCCGGGGTATGGGTAACTAATGAAAAACTGTTTTTT	CASSSGVWVTNEKLFF
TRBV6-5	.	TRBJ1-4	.	TGTGCCAGCAGACGACTTGGGGCATCCTCCGGGGAACTGTTTTTT	CASRRLGASSGELFF
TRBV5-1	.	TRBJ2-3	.	TGCGCCAGCAGTGTACTGGCTAGCACAGATACGCAGTATTTT	CASSVLASTDTQYF
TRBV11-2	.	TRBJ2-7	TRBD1	TGTGCCAGCAGCAAACGACAGGGGGACCTATACATCTACGAGCAGTACTTC	CASSKRQGDLYIYEQYF
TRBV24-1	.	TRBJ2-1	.	TGTGCCACCAGTGATGACGCCTCCGAGCAGTTCTTC	CATSDDASEQFF
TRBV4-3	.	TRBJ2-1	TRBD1	TGCGCCAGCAGCCAGCTTACAGGGGGCCGATACAATGAGCAGTTCTTC	CASSQLTGGRYNEQFF
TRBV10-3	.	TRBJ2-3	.	TGTGCCATCAGTGAGAGGGTGGCGGCAGATACGCAGTATTTT	CAISERVAADTQYF
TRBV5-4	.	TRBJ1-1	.	TGTGCCAGCAGCTTGCGGGGGCCGGACACTGAAGCTTTCTTT	CASSLRGPDTEAFF
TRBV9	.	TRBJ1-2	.	TGTGCCAGCAGCACGTCGACAGGAGCTAACTATGGCTACACCTTC	CASSTSTGANYGYTF
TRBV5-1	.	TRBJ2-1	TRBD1	TGCGCCAGCAGCTTGTCACCAGGGGGCTCCAATGAGCAGTTCTTC	CASSLSPGGSNEQFF
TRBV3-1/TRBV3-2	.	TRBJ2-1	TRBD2	TGTGCCAGCAGCCAATCTTCGGGGGGTGTTTACAATGAGCAGTTCTTC	CASSQSSGGVYNEQFF
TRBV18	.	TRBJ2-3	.	TGTGCCAGCTCATCCCCAGGGGCAGATACGCAGTATTTT	CASSSPGADTQYF
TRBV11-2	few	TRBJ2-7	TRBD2	TGTGCCAGCAGCTTACTAGCGGGAGGGAGGGCCTCCTACGAGCAGTACTTC	CASSLLAGGRASYEQYF
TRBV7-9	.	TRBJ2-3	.	TGTGCCAGCAGCTTAGAATGGACACCCGACTACACAGATACGCAGTATTTT	CASSLEWTPDYTDTQYF
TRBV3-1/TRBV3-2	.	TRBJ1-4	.	TGTGCCAGCAAAGGGAGTACGTTGTCTAATGAAAAACTGTTTTTT	CASKGSTLSNEKLFF
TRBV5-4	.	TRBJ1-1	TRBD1	TGTGCCAGCAGCTTGGAGGGACAGGGGAACACTGAAGCTTTCTTT	CASSLEGQGNTEAFF
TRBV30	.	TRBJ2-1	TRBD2	TGTGCCTGGCTGCCTTATCTTGCGGGAGAGGGTGAGCAGTTCTTC	CAWLPYLAGEGEQFF
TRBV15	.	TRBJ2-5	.	TGTGCCACCCGAATGGCCCAAGAGACCCAGTACTTC	CATRMAQETQYF
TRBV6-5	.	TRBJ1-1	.	TGTGCCAGCAGCCTCAGGGGAGACATGAACACTGAAGCTTTCTTT	CASSLRGDMNTEAFF
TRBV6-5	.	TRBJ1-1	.	TGTGCCAGCAGTTACTCCCGCGGCTCTGAAGCTTTCTTT	CASSYSRGSEAFF